A single sample gave rise to the 18 T cell receptor beta chains below, sequenced in a study of monozygotic twins with cystic fibrosis. Clones were sequenced by immunoSEQ multiplex PCR, and TCRdb holds only the in-frame ones, with some missing. Of around 30,000 clones in the sample, approximately 92% were seen once. Sample: blood. The receptors were gathered from a girl aged 2 to 10 with cystic fibrosis.

The gene calls are TRBV5-5 and TRBJ1-4; the D is unclear. Germline values: CDR1 SGHKS, CDR2 YYEKEE (reference sequence). The CDR3 is 15 residues long. V dropped 1 base and J dropped 1 base, with 8 bases sitting between them. In nucleotides, the CDR3 is TGTGCCAGCAGCTTGTCATCCAGAACTAATGAAAAACTGTTTTTT. It encodes CASSLSSRTNEKLFF.

The chain employs TRBV6-1 and TRBJ1-2, with no clear D. V lost 8 bases to trimming and J lost 4 bases, with 14 bases between them. The CDR3 has 13 residues. Germline V gives CDR1 MNHNS, CDR2 SASEGT. DNA for the CDR3: TGTGCCAGCGGACCATCCGGCCGCTATGGCTACACCTTC. Its protein is CASGPSGRYGYTF.

This rearrangement joins TRBV6-5 to TRBJ2-7; TRBD1 agrees at 12 bases. The V and J ends lost 5 bases and 6 bases, in that order; junction bases with no gene match: 5. Looked up from germline, CDR1 is MNHEY and CDR2 is SVGAGI. This CDR3 region has 14 residues. Here the CDR3 reads CASSGGDRGLEQYF. Written as DNA, the CDR3 is TGTGCCAGCAGTGGGGGGGACAGGGGGCTCGAGCAGTACTTC.

The CDR3 here is CSVLIGGGPTSTDTQYF. As DNA, the CDR3 is TGCAGCGTTCTTATTGGCGGGGGACCTACTAGCACAGATACGCAGTATTTT. J is TRBJ2-3 and V is TRBV29-1, with 7 bases that match TRBD2. Trimming removed 5 bases from V and 0 bases from J; junction bases left unmatched: 14. Germline V gene data show CDR1 as SQVTM and CDR2 as ANQGSEA. CDR3 length: 17 residues.

This clone showed up just once. The chain recombines TRBV5-5 with TRBJ1-3; the D is unclear. This CDR3 spans 15 amino acids. V shed 2 bases and J shed 0 bases, with 9 bases lying between them. The V gene's germline CDR1 is SGHKS and CDR2 YYEKEE (reference sequence). CDR3 sequence: CASSLSFYSGNTIYF. The CDR3 DNA follows: TGTGCCAGCAGCTTATCCTTTTACTCTGGAAACACCATATATTTT.

The table lists this clone with a count of one. J is TRBJ2-2 and V is TRBV7-2, with D tentatively TRBD2 (5 bases). This CDR3 contains 17 residues. Germline V gene lookup returns CDR1 SGHTA and CDR2 FQGNSA. Deletions cut 0 bases from V and 2 bases from J, with 13 bases between. This chain's CDR3 is CASSLALWLANTGELFF. In nucleotides, the CDR3 is TGTGCCAGCAGCTTAGCGCTATGGCTAGCTAACACCGGGGAGCTGTTTTTT. Variable domain in full (rest from reference TRBV7-2 and TRBJ2-2): GAGVSQSPSNKVTEKGKDVELRCDPISGHTALYWYRQSLGQGLEFLIYFQGNSAPDKSGLPSDRFSAERTGGSVSTLTIQRTQQEDSAVYLCASSLALWLANTGELFFGEGSRLTVL.

The chain employs TRBV2 and TRBJ1-4, with 7 positions matching TRBD1. The germline V gene encodes CDR1 SNHLY and CDR2 FYNNEI. The length of the CDR3 is 15 residues. J gave up 5 bases and V 4 bases, and 7 bases lay outside the gene matches. CDR3 loop: CASSVMVQGNEKLFF. The DNA for the CDR3 is TGTGCCAGCAGTGTAATGGTACAGGGGAATGAAAAACTGTTTTTT. Full variable domain (rest looked up from reference TRBV2 and TRBJ1-4): EPEVTQTPSHQVTQMGQEVILRCVPISNHLYFYWYRQILGQKVEFLVSFYNNEISEKSEIFDDQFSVERPDGSNFTLKIRSTKLEDSAMYFCASSVMVQGNEKLFFGSGTQLSVL.

This clone was detected only once. The V call is TRBV14, the J call TRBJ2-5, with D perhaps being TRBD1 or TRBD2 (6 bases each). This CDR3 has 14 residues. The ends were cut back, 4 bases at V and 5 bases at J, with 14 bases in the middle. Germline V CDR1 and CDR2: SGHDN, FVKESK. The CDR3 reads CASSLPGAWETQYF. The CDR3 DNA reads as TGTGCCAGCAGCCTCCCGGGGGCCTGGGAGACCCAGTACTTC.

V usage is TRBV27 and J usage is TRBJ2-1; D is unclear. This CDR3 has 13 residues. The ends were cut back, 4 bases at V and 3 bases at J, with 7 bases in the middle. Germline V gene lookup returns CDR1 MNHEY and CDR2 SMNVEV (reference sequence). CDR3 amino acids: CASSSRFYNEQFF. The CDR3, as DNA: TGTGCCAGCAGTTCGCGGTTCTACAATGAGCAGTTCTTC.

This rearrangement joins TRBV10-3 to TRBJ1-1; D unresolved. The CDR3 is 13 residues long. Germline CDR1 and CDR2: ENHRY and SYGVKD. Trimming cost V 6 bases and J 0 bases, with 8 bases left between them. CDR3 in amino acids: CAISPKLNTEAFF. In DNA form, the CDR3 reads TGTGCCATCAGCCCAAAGCTGAACACTGAAGCTTTCTTT.

The gene calls are TRBV4-1 and TRBJ1-3; TRBD1 is a possible D gene (5 bases). Germline V gene lookup returns CDR1 MGHRA and CDR2 YSYEKL. Trimming took off 4 bases at V and 0 bases at J, with 19 bases between the two ends. The length of the CDR3 is 18 residues. CDR3 protein: CASSLAHAGANSGNTIYF. The DNA for the CDR3 is TGCGCCAGCAGCCTAGCACACGCCGGGGCCAACTCTGGAAACACCATATATTTT.

This chain links TRBV6-1 with TRBJ1-3, with TRBD1 matching over 8 bases. The CDR3 spans 18 residues. V gave up 0 bases and J gave up 0 bases; unmatched junction bases: 7. Germline V CDR1 and CDR2: MNHNS, SASEGT. The CDR3 here is CASSEALGTGTSGNTIYF. The CDR3 bases are TGTGCCAGCAGTGAAGCGCTAGGGACAGGAACCTCTGGAAACACCATATATTTT.

Notes on this clone: Additional DNA sequences in this sample encode the identical CDR3. The chain links TRBV27 to TRBJ2-7; unclear D gene. V lost 5 bases to trimming and J lost 3 bases, with 2 bases between them. The CDR3 runs 10 residues. The germline CDR1 and CDR2 sequences are MNHEY and SMNVEV (reference sequence). Written as DNA, the CDR3 is TGTGCCAGCAGTCTCTACGAGCAGTACTTC. Protein: CASSLYEQYF.

V gene TRBV4-3 combines with J gene TRBJ2-3, with 7 bases fitting TRBD1. Germline values: CDR1 LGHNA, CDR2 YSLEER. The V gene end was trimmed by 4 bases and the J gene end by 1 base; junction bases not matched to a gene: 5. The CDR3 covers 15 residues. CDR3 sequence: CASSRVGQGTDTQYF. Here the CDR3 DNA reads TGCGCCAGCAGCCGGGTAGGACAGGGCACAGATACGCAGTATTTT.

This clone was seen a single time. The rearrangement links TRBV19 to TRBJ1-1; tentative D call: TRBD1 (6 bases). The CDR3 spans 15 residues. The V end was cut by 6 bases, the J end by 2 bases, with 16 bases between. Germline CDR1 reads LNHDA; CDR2 reads SQIVND (reference sequence). The CDR3 protein is CASSRGTGGNTEAFF. The DNA of the CDR3 is TGTGCCAGTAGCCGCGGAACCGGGGGCAACACTGAAGCTTTCTTT.

The chain has TRBV10-3 and TRBJ1-2; unclear D gene. The ends were cut back, 1 base at V and 0 bases at J, with 6 bases in the middle. There are 14 residues in the CDR3. Germline CDR1 and CDR2: ENHRY and SYGVKD. The CDR3 DNA is TGTGCCATCAGTGAGTTTCAGGCTAACTATGGCTACACCTTC. Translation: CAISEFQANYGYTF.

The J gene is TRBJ2-1, the V gene TRBV4-1; 9 positions match TRBD2. From germline, CDR1 is MGHRA and CDR2 YSYEKL. The CDR3 sequence is 17 residues long. V shed 4 bases, J shed 3 bases, and the junction held 10 bases outside the gene matches. CDR3 sequence (DNA): TGCGCCAGCAGCCCCCTCCTTCGGCGGGAGGGCTACAATGAGCAGTTCTTC. This gives the protein CASSPLLRREGYNEQFF.

The gene calls are TRBV25-1 and TRBJ1-5; possibly TRBD1 for D (5 bases). The CDR3 sequence is 15 residues long. Germline-derived CDR1 and CDR2 are MGHDK and SYGVNS. Trimming took off 2 bases at V and 5 bases at J, with 13 bases between the two ends. The CDR3 bases are TGTGCCAGCAGTGAACTTGGAGGGGATCATCAGCCCCAGCATTTT. It translates to CASSELGGDHQPQHF.